One sample yielded the 31 T cell receptor beta chains listed below, sequenced in a study of blood T cell repertoires in COVID-19. Here immunoSEQ multiplex PCR was the method, and the copy in TCRdb shows in-frame clones only, minus some. The sample records about 140,000 clones, about 80% being singletons. The sample consisted of peripheral blood. These receptors originate from a man aged 45-60 years with acute or convalescent COVID-19.

The rearrangement joins TRBV5-8 to TRBJ2-1, with unresolved D. Germline CDR1 reads SGHTS; CDR2 reads YDEGEE. V lost 2 bases to trimming and J lost 0 bases, with 18 bases between them. The CDR3 has 18 residues. For the CDR3, the DNA is TGTGCCAGCAGCTTAGTTGTCCGCCGTAGAAGCTCCTACAATGAGCAGTTCTTC. This codes for CASSLVVRRRSSYNEQFF.

The chain is built from TRBV10-3 and TRBJ2-2; 8 bases map to TRBD2. The CDR3 has 13 amino acids. J gave up 6 bases and V 7 bases, and 4 bases lay outside the gene matches. Germline V gene lookup returns CDR1 ENHRY and CDR2 SYGVKD. The CDR3 nucleotides are TGTGCCATCACCGGGGGGGATCCCGGGGAGCTGTTTTTT. This codes for CAITGGDPGELFF.

V is TRBV11-1 and J is TRBJ1-5; D gene unclear. This CDR3 comprises 13 residues. Trimming removed 4 bases from V and 7 bases from J, with 11 bases in between. Germline assignment: CDR1 SGHAT and CDR2 FQDESV (reference sequence). CDR3 coding DNA: TGTGCCAGCAGCTCGGCCCCCGGGCAGCCCCAGCATTTT. Its translation is CASSSAPGQPQHF.

This clone was picked up one time. This rearrangement joins TRBV10-2 to TRBJ1-2; tentative D call: TRBD1 (6 bases). The CDR3 is 13 residues long. CDR1 is WSHSY and CDR2 is SAAADI in the germline V gene. V lost 3 bases to trimming and J lost 10 bases, with 15 bases between them. The CDR3: CASSDPLQGFYTF. CDR3 sequence (DNA): TGCGCCAGCAGTGATCCCTTACAGGGATTCTACACCTTC.

This sequence joins TRBV7-8 and TRBJ2-5; D remains ambiguous. The germline gives CDR1 SGHVS, CDR2 FQNEAQ. The CDR3 sequence is 12 residues long. V lost 1 base and J 4 bases, leaving 4 bases between the germline ends. This chain's CDR3 is CASSLDLETQYF. The DNA for the CDR3 is TGTGCCAGCAGCTTAGACTTAGAGACCCAGTACTTC.

This clone turned up a few times. The V and J genes are TRBV12-3 or TRBV12-4 and TRBJ1-1; possibly TRBD1 for D (5 bases). Trimming took off 6 bases at V and 5 bases at J, with 13 bases between the two ends. The CDR3 has 13 residues. CDR3 bases: TGTGCCAGCAGCACCCCCCGGGGGACTGAAGCTTTCTTT. Translated: CASSTPRGTEAFF.

The chain has TRBV9 and TRBJ2-2; 12 bases align to TRBD2. J was trimmed by 5 bases and V by 3 bases; bases with no gene match: 8. The length of the CDR3 is 17 residues. Looked up from germline, CDR1 is SGDLS and CDR2 is YYNGEE. The CDR3 sequence is CASSGTSGAPGTGELFF. For the CDR3, the DNA is TGTGCCAGCAGCGGGACTAGCGGGGCCCCAGGGACCGGGGAGCTGTTTTTT.

The J gene is TRBJ1-2, the V gene TRBV11-2; 10 bases map to TRBD1. There are 17 residues in the CDR3. Germline loops: CDR1 SGHAT, CDR2 FQNNGV. J gave up 4 bases and V 4 bases, and 12 bases lay outside the gene matches. CDR3 DNA sequence: TGTGCCAGCAGCTCGAGTAGGACAGGGGGAATCAGCTATGGCTACACCTTC. Residues: CASSSSRTGGISYGYTF. Supplemented by reference TRBV11-2 and TRBJ1-2, the full variable domain reads EAGVAQSPRYKIIEKRQSVAFWCNPISGHATLYWYQQILGQGPKLLIQFQNNGVVDDSQLPKDRFSAERLKGVDSTLKIQPAKLEDSAVYLCASSSSRTGGISYGYTFGSGTRLTVV.

The rearrangement joins TRBV19 to TRBJ1-2; D is ambiguous. The CDR3 consists of 13 residues. Germline CDR1 is LNHDA and CDR2 is SQIVND (reference sequence). Trimming stripped 3 bases from V and 1 base from J, with 6 bases between. The DNA of the CDR3 is TGTGCCAGTAGTATCAGGATTAACTATGGCTACACCTTC. Encoded protein: CASSIRINYGYTF.

The V gene is TRBV6-5, the J gene TRBJ1-2, with TRBD1 matching 8 bases. CDR3 length: 13 amino acids. The V gene's germline CDR1 is MNHEY and CDR2 SVGAGI. J lost 6 bases, V lost 5 bases, and 5 bases had no gene match. The DNA for the CDR3 is TGTGCCAGCAGTCAATTGACAGGGGATGGCTACACCTTC. Its translation is CASSQLTGDGYTF.

V usage is TRBV6-1 and J usage is TRBJ1-2; weak D call: TRBD1 (6 bases). Germline lookup yields CDR1 MNHNS and CDR2 SASEGT. This CDR3 has 15 amino acids. Trimming shortened V by 2 bases and J by 4 bases, and 14 bases separated the two germline ends. This chain's CDR3 is CASSETRVGGYGYTF. The CDR3 DNA sequence: TGTGCCAGCAGTGAAACCAGGGTAGGGGGCTATGGCTACACCTTC.

The rearrangement links TRBV5-1 to TRBJ1-3; D not resolved. The CDR3 has 15 residues. Germline V CDR1 and CDR2: SGHRS, YFSETQ. V was shortened by 0 bases and J by 0 bases, with 7 bases between the two germline ends. The CDR3 sequence is CASSLGPGSGNTIYF. CDR3 DNA: TGCGCCAGCAGCTTGGGCCCGGGCTCTGGAAACACCATATATTTT.

In its sample, this clone was seen once. The chain uses TRBV7-9 and TRBJ1-4; D is possibly TRBD1 (5 bases). Germline V gene sequence: CDR1 SEHNR, CDR2 FQNEAQ (reference sequence). The CDR3 loop spans 15 amino acids. Trimming left V 5 bases short and J 2 bases short, with 12 bases between. This CDR3 reads CASSPEGWTNEKLFF. The CDR3, as DNA: TGTGCCAGCAGCCCGGAGGGGTGGACTAATGAAAAACTGTTTTTT.

The rearrangement joins TRBV10-3 to TRBJ1-5; weak D call: TRBD1 (5 bases). V dropped 2 bases and J dropped 7 bases, with 15 bases sitting between them. The germline V gene has CDR1 ENHRY and CDR2 SYGVKD. This CDR3 comprises 15 residues. CDR3 region: CAISEVGEGRQPQHF. The DNA of the CDR3 is TGTGCCATCAGTGAGGTAGGGGAGGGAAGACAGCCCCAGCATTTT.

The chain links TRBV3-1 (or the pseudogene TRBV3-2) to TRBJ1-2; 9 bases match TRBD1. CDR1 and CDR2 (germline): LGHDT, YNNKEL (reference sequence). The CDR3 sequence is 15 residues long. After removal of 3 bases from V and 6 bases from J, the junction contained 8 bases not matched to a gene. The CDR3 DNA reads TGTGCCAGCAGCCACTGGGACAGGGAGGCGAATGGCTACACCTTC. Translation: CASSHWDREANGYTF.

The J gene is TRBJ2-7, the V gene TRBV6-2 or TRBV6-3, with D possibly being TRBD2 (5 bases). V lost 5 bases and J lost 2, with 10 bases in between. The germline gives CDR1 MNHEY, CDR2 SVGEGT. The CDR3 runs to 13 residues. The CDR3 DNA is TGTGCCAGCAGTCAAGACGGGACCTACGAGCAGTACTTC. This gives the protein CASSQDGTYEQYF.

The V call is TRBV5-1, the J call TRBJ1-6; 7 bases are a match to TRBD1. CDR1 and CDR2 (germline): SGHRS, YFSETQ. This CDR3 comprises 17 residues. After removal of 0 bases from V and 8 bases from J, the junction contained 11 bases not matched to a gene. CDR3 sequence reads: CASSLGDGQDPYSPLHF. The CDR3 DNA follows: TGCGCCAGCAGCTTGGGGGACGGACAGGATCCTTATTCACCCCTCCACTTT.

The V and J genes are TRBV6-1 and TRBJ1-3; TRBD1 is a possible D gene (6 bases). Trimming took 1 base from V and 1 from J, leaving 8 bases between them. This CDR3 has 15 residues. Germline V gives CDR1 MNHNS, CDR2 SASEGT. The DNA for the CDR3 is TGTGCCAGCAGTGAAGGCGGACAGTCTGGAAACACCATATATTTT. Translating gives CASSEGGQSGNTIYF.

This chain uses TRBV19 with TRBJ1-2; 7 nucleotides align to TRBD1. J lost 6 bases, V lost 6 bases, and 7 bases had no gene match. Germline CDR1 is LNHDA and CDR2 is SQIVND (reference sequence). The CDR3 runs to 13 residues. The CDR3 DNA reads as TGTGCCAGTAGATTGACAGGGCGGGATGGCTACACCTTC. This codes for CASRLTGRDGYTF.

The chain is built from TRBV9 and TRBJ2-2; 10 bases match TRBD1. The germline V gene has CDR1 SGDLS and CDR2 YYNGEE. CDR3 length equals 16 residues. V lost 4 bases to trimming and J lost 4 bases; unmatched junction nucleotides: 7. The CDR3 reads CASSPRTGGTTGELFF. The DNA of the CDR3 is TGTGCCAGCAGCCCTCGGACAGGGGGTACCACCGGGGAGCTGTTTTTT.

The chain couples TRBV6-5 to TRBJ2-2; TRBD2 agrees at 11 bases. CDR3 length: 16 residues. Looked up from germline, CDR1 is MNHEY and CDR2 is SVGAGI. Trimming removed 0 bases from V and 7 bases from J; junction bases left unmatched: 4. This chain's CDR3 is CASSYSTSGGFGELFF. CDR3 coding DNA: TGTGCCAGCAGTTACTCAACTAGCGGGGGATTCGGGGAGCTGTTTTTT.

The V and J genes are TRBV5-8 and TRBJ1-5, with TRBD1 identical over 7 bases. The germline CDR1 and CDR2 sequences are SGHTS and YDEGEE. The CDR3 sequence is 15 residues long. Trimming took 4 bases from V and 2 from J; bases not matched to a gene: 6. The CDR3 DNA follows: TGTGCCAGCAGCGTAGCCGACAGGGGCAATCAGCCCCAGCATTTT. As protein: CASSVADRGNQPQHF. Filled out from reference TRBV5-8 and TRBJ1-5, the complete variable domain reads EAGVTQSPTHLIKTRGQQATLRCSPISGHTSVYWYQQALGLGLQFLLWYDEGEERNRGNFPPRFSGRQFPNYSSELNVNALELEDSALYLCASSVADRGNQPQHFGDGTRLSIL.

The chain couples TRBV29-1 to TRBJ2-7, with D possibly being TRBD2 (6 bases). The CDR3 has 17 amino acids. The V end lost 0 bases, the J end lost 3 bases, and 21 bases lay between the germline ends. Germline V gene sequence: CDR1 SQVTM, CDR2 ANQGSEA. CDR3 nucleotides: TGCAGCGTTGAAGATAGAAAGGCAGGGAGGTTACTCTACGAGCAGTACGTC. Translation gives CSVEDRKAGRLLYEQYV.

This chain links TRBV4-1 with TRBJ2-5, with 12 bases lining up with TRBD2. From germline, CDR1 is MGHRA and CDR2 YSYEKL. The CDR3 length is 16 residues. Trimming at V came to 5 bases and at J to 2 bases, leaving 6 bases not matched to a gene. CDR3 amino acids: CASSSLAGGLQETQYF. The DNA for the CDR3 is TGCGCCAGCAGCTCACTAGCGGGGGGTCTACAAGAGACCCAGTACTTC.

The rearrangement joins TRBV3-1 (or the pseudogene TRBV3-2) to TRBJ2-1; TRBD1 agrees at 9 bases. J lost 9 bases, V lost 5 bases, and 5 bases had no gene match. CDR1 LGHDT and CDR2 YNNKEL come from the germline V gene (reference sequence). The CDR3 runs 13 residues. The chain's CDR3 is CASSSDRGSEQFF. The CDR3 DNA reads TGTGCCAGCAGCTCTGACAGGGGGAGTGAGCAGTTCTTC.

DNA of the CDR3: TGTGCCAGCAGCCAAGGGACTACCACAGATACGCAGTATTTT. Translating gives CASSQGTTTDTQYF. The genes are TRBV3-1 (or the pseudogene TRBV3-2) and TRBJ2-3; D is possibly TRBD2 (6 bases). The CDR3 runs 14 residues. Germline loops: CDR1 LGHDT, CDR2 YNNKEL (reference sequence). The V end lost 1 base, the J end lost 2 bases, and 7 bases lay between the germline ends.

This chain joins TRBV9 and TRBJ2-1; 8 nucleotides agree with TRBD2. J lost 4 bases, V lost 2 bases, and 2 bases had no gene match. The germline gives CDR1 SGDLS, CDR2 YYNGEE. The CDR3 is made up of 14 amino acids. CDR3 in DNA: TGTGCCAGCAGCGTCGGGGGGGTGTACAATGAGCAGTTCTTC. Protein sequence: CASSVGGVYNEQFF.

The rearrangement links TRBV14 to TRBJ1-2; TRBD1 agrees at 10 bases. This CDR3 is 14 amino acids long. V gave up 3 bases and J gave up 8 bases; unmatched junction bases: 6. Germline V lookup: CDR1 SGHDN, CDR2 FVKESK. The CDR3 bases are TGTGCCAGCAGCCACCTTGGGACAGGGGACGGCTACACCTTC. It specifies CASSHLGTGDGYTF.

This clone was counted a single time. The chain has TRBV12-3 or TRBV12-4 and TRBJ1-6, with TRBD1 identical over 8 bases. V shed 6 bases and J 7 bases; nucleotides not matched to a gene: 2. The CDR3 runs 13 residues. CDR3 amino acids: CASRDRENSPLHF. CDR3 nucleotide sequence: TGTGCCAGCAGGGACAGGGAAAATTCACCCCTCCACTTT.

This clone has a handful of counts. The rearrangement links TRBV4-1 to TRBJ2-7; D is possibly TRBD2 (6 bases). The CDR3 length is 12 residues. Germline assignment: CDR1 MGHRA and CDR2 YSYEKL. Trimming left V 11 bases short and J 2 bases short, with 13 bases between. CDR3 amino acids: CAPPAGTYEQYF. CDR3 DNA sequence: TGCGCCCCCCCTGCGGGGACCTACGAGCAGTACTTC.

The chain links TRBV6-5 to TRBJ2-7, with D possibly matching TRBD2 (6 bases). This CDR3 is 12 amino acids long. CDR1 and CDR2 from the germline V gene are MNHEY and SVGAGI. This CDR3 is CAKQVADHEQYV. In DNA form, the CDR3 reads TGTGCGAAGCAGGTAGCGGACCACGAGCAGTACGTC.